The clone carrying this T cell receptor (beta chain) was counted a single time. The data derive from a study of OX40 agonist ivuxolimab in advanced cancers. Trimming removed 0 bases from V and 4 bases from J, with 13 bases in between. CDR1 and CDR2 (germline): LGHNA, YNFKEQ. The CDR3 contains 17 residues. Here immunoSEQ multiplex PCR was the method, and the copy in TCRdb shows in-frame clones only, minus some. The table lists some 82,000 clones, 94% of them singletons. This TCR was sampled from an adult with an advanced solid tumor such as melanoma, head and neck, liver or kidney cancer. Sequencing was performed on CD4+ or CD8+ T cells sorted from blood, taken in a trial of the OX40 agonist ivuxolimab. The chain couples TRBV4-2 to TRBJ2-6, with D possibly being TRBD2 (5 bases). The CDR3 DNA follows: TGTGCCAGCAGCCAAGATTGGTCCCCGGGGGGGGCCAACGTCCTGACTTTC. Amino acid sequence: CASSQDWSPGGANVLTF.